This TCR beta chain was retrieved from a study of early T cells in non-severe SARS-CoV-2 infection. Whole-study context: The sequenced material was bulk RNA from unsorted whole blood, and its chains were unpaired.

This clonotype occurred many times. The antigen remains undetermined. Germline V gives CDR1 SGHKS, CDR2 YYEKEE (reference sequence). This CDR3 region has 14 residues. Trimming cost V 5 bases and J 3 bases; bases outside gene matches: 5. The TCR library protocol was used to attach unique molecular identifiers. These identifiers were attached to individual cDNA molecules. TCRdb recomputed calls from the 5' RACE reads with MiXCR, one row per CDR3 protein. The repertoire holds roughly 23,000 distinct CDR3 sequences, with 5.7% as singletons. Study results and caveats: In VDJdb matching, anti-spike CD8 responses were favored while private and CD4 specificities went missing.

The specimen was whole blood, collected at baseline. The chain joins TRBV5-5 to TRBJ2-7; 10 bases are a match to TRBD1. This receptor was taken from an adult who was a healthcare worker with PCR-confirmed SARS-CoV-2 infection or an uninfected control (not recorded which). The CDR3 sequence is CASRPGQGNYEQYF. The CDR3 bases are TGTGCCAGCAGACCGGGACAGGGGAACTACGAGCAGTACTTC.